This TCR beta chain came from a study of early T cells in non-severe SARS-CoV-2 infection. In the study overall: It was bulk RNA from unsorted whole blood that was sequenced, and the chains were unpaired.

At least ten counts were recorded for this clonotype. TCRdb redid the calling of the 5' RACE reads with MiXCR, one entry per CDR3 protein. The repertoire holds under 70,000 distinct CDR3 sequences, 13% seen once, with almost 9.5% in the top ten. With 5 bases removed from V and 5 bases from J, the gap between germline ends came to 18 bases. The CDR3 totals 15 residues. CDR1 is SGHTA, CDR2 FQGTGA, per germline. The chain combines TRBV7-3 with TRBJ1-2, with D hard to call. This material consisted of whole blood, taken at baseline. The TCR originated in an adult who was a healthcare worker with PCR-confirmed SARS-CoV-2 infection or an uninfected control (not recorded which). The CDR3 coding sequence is TGTGCCAGCAGCCCCAAGGGAGGGTATCGGTATGGCTACACCTTC. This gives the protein CASSPKGGYRYGYTF.